This T cell receptor beta chain was recovered during a study of breast tumors, draining lymph nodes, adjacent tissues. One entry per CDR3 protein, called by TCRdb with MiXCR from the multiplex PCR reads. Found here are around 130,000 distinct CDR3 sequences, just under 20% of them singletons; the top ten hold about 3.5%. Samples came from axillary lymph nodes draining the breast cancer. Per the germline V gene, CDR1 is MDHEN and CDR2 is SYDVKM. The CDR3 spans 14 residues. V dropped 3 bases and J dropped 1 base, with 8 bases sitting between them. A few counts support this clonotype. Sequencing was carried out using axillary lymph node tissue. The sequence was obtained from a female donor with breast cancer. Some clones in this sample may be carry-over from other donors' samples. The genes are TRBV28 and TRBJ2-3; D may be TRBD2 (5 bases). CDR3 amino acids: CASSLASRTDTQYF. The CDR3 nucleotides read TGTGCCAGCAGTTTGGCTAGCCGCACAGATACGCAGTATTTT.